The rows below give T cell receptor beta chains drawn from one sample of a study of cytomegalovirus exposure and HLA in healthy donors. The table came from immunoSEQ multiplex PCR; TCRdb's copy has only in-frame clones and leaves some out. The sample lists about 170,000 clones; around 92% were seen once. The specimen sequenced was PBMCs. Receptor source: a woman between 18 and 30 years old in good health and CMV-seropositive. Both conserved end residues are trimmed from each CDR3. The D gene is left open where the match is weak.

v_call	j_call	d_call	cdr3_aa
TRBV30	TRBJ1-5	NA	AWSFGNQPQH
TRBV5-1	TRBJ2-2	TRBD1	ASSPDRGGGGELF
TRBV11-2	TRBJ2-3	NA	ASSLSRQATTQY
TRBV6-5	TRBJ1-1	NA	ASSPDRSGTEAF
TRBV18	TRBJ2-3	NA	ASSPPGGTDTQY
TRBV28	TRBJ1-2	NA	ASSFLNSPGGYT
TRBV28	TRBJ1-4	TRBD1	ASSVQDRGPNEKLF
TRBV7-9	TRBJ2-2	NA	ASSLAQGNTGELF
TRBV4-2	TRBJ2-7	TRBD2	ASSQEVGTSGPRENEQY
TRBV29-1	TRBJ2-1	NA	SWSGSYNEQF
TRBV14	TRBJ1-2	NA	ASSPGGSSNYGYT
TRBV5-4	TRBJ2-1	NA	ASGKSGEQF
TRBV7-8	TRBJ2-3	NA	ASSLGGGGITDTQY
TRBV30	TRBJ1-2	TRBD1	AWRGQGGYGYT
TRBV9	TRBJ1-1	NA	ASSLLLVTEAF
TRBV2	TRBJ2-5	NA	ASSEAALQETQY
TRBV5-1	TRBJ1-5	NA	ASSPGTSNQPQH
TRBV2	TRBJ2-7	TRBD2	ASSEEGTRGYEQY
TRBV7-9	TRBJ1-2	TRBD1	ASSPPGGTDGYGYT
TRBV11-3	TRBJ2-7	TRBD2	ASSQTSGTLY
TRBV7-9	TRBJ2-5	TRBD1	ASSAGTGKETQY
TRBV5-1	TRBJ1-1	NA	ASSVTGNTEAF